The 23 T cell receptor beta chains below all came from one sample that was sequenced in a study of Ad26.COV2.S vaccination and SARS-CoV-2 variants. Here immunoSEQ multiplex PCR was the method, and the copy in TCRdb shows in-frame clones only, minus some. The sample lists a few hundred thousand clones, around nine tenths occurring once. Treatment reported: around 19 received Ad26.COV2.S at low or high dose, single or two shots; 5 received placebo; per-sample allocation not given. Day 63 after the first injection of vaccine or placebo was the sampling time. Sequenced material: peripheral blood, taken in a trial of Ad26.COV2.S vaccine versus placebo. These receptors originate from a person between 18 and 60 years old who received the Ad26.COV2.S COVID-19 vaccine or a placebo.

The chain employs TRBV6-6 and TRBJ1-2, with 7 bases aligning to TRBD1. CDR3 length equals 14 residues. The germline V gene has CDR1 MNHNY and CDR2 SVGAGI (reference sequence). J gave up 3 bases and V 7 bases, and 8 bases lay outside the gene matches. CDR3 amino acids: CASIPPGGHYGYTF. The CDR3, as DNA: TGTGCCAGCATCCCCCCAGGGGGTCACTATGGCTACACCTTC.

The chain has TRBV20-1 and TRBJ2-3, with D maybe TRBD1 (6 bases). With 3 bases removed from V and 5 bases from J, the gap between germline ends came to 15 bases. Per germline, CDR1 DFQATT and CDR2 SNEGSKA (reference sequence). The CDR3 is 14 residues long. In DNA, the CDR3 is TGCAGTGCTAGTCTCGGGACACGTGGAGATACGCAGTATTTT. Translated: CSASLGTRGDTQYF.

The chain has TRBV7-5 and TRBJ2-7; the DNA was not used to check the table's D call, TRBD2. TRBV7-5 is an annotated pseudogene. The CDR3 length is 15 residues. The CDR3 region is CVRSLGTSLSYEQYF. CDR3 sequence (DNA): TGTGTCAGAAGCTTAGGGACTAGCTTATCCTACGAGCAGTACTTC.

The chain links TRBV21-1 to TRBJ1-2; the D call of TRBD1 is as the table states it, not checked on the DNA. TRBV21-1 is marked as a pseudogene. The CDR3 sequence is 17 residues long. CDR3 loop: CASSKEGKRQGNYGYTF. Written as DNA, the CDR3 is TGTGCCAGCAGCAAAGAGGGTAAAAGGCAGGGGAACTATGGCTACACCTTC.

Concerning this clone: Other DNA sequences in the same sample also yield this CDR3. The rearrangement links TRBV9 to TRBJ1-5, with 10 bases matching TRBD1. Trimming removed 3 bases from V and 2 bases from J; junction bases left unmatched: 2. Germline CDR1 is SGDLS and CDR2 is YYNGEE. This CDR3 has 15 residues. CDR3 protein: CASSAGTGGNQPQHF. CDR3 in DNA: TGTGCCAGCAGCGCTGGGACAGGGGGCAATCAGCCCCAGCATTTT.

V and J are TRBV7-2 and TRBJ2-3, with 8 positions matching TRBD2. Germline V gives CDR1 SGHTA, CDR2 FQGNSA. Germline trimming cut 5 bases from V and 7 bases from J; bases unmatched to any gene: 11. The CDR3 is 15 amino acids. CDR3 residues: CASSVSGAAFNTQYF. The CDR3 nucleotides are TGTGCCAGCAGCGTTAGCGGGGCCGCCTTCAATACGCAGTATTTT.

For the CDR3, the DNA is TGCAGCGTTGAAATGGGTGGGGTCTATGGCTACACCTTC. Its translation is CSVEMGGVYGYTF. This sequence joins TRBV29-1 and TRBJ1-2; D not certain. The germline V gene encodes CDR1 SQVTM and CDR2 ANQGSEA. This CDR3 is 13 amino acids long. Trimming left V 2 bases short and J 4 bases short, with 11 bases between.

The chain employs TRBV28 and TRBJ1-1, with D possibly being TRBD1 (5 bases). This CDR3 spans 14 amino acids. The germline V gene has CDR1 MDHEN and CDR2 SYDVKM. Trimming pared 2 bases from V and 4 bases from J, leaving 11 bases between. CDR3 nucleotides: TGTGCCAGCAGTTTAGATTATGGGGGCACTGAAGCTTTCTTT. Translated, it gives CASSLDYGGTEAFF.

The chain employs TRBV9 and TRBJ2-5; D possibly corresponds to TRBD1 (6 bases). There are 13 residues in the CDR3. Per germline, CDR1 SGDLS and CDR2 YYNGEE. Trimming pared 0 bases from V and 5 bases from J, leaving 8 bases between. The chain's CDR3 is CASSVATGETQYF. The CDR3 region has the DNA TGTGCCAGCAGCGTAGCTACAGGGGAGACCCAGTACTTC.

The V call is TRBV4-1, the J call TRBJ2-7; the D gene is possibly TRBD1 (5 bases). Trimming cost V 2 bases and J 0 bases, with 11 bases left between them. CDR1 is MGHRA and CDR2 is YSYEKL in the germline V gene. This CDR3 has 15 residues. The CDR3 here is CASSQLPGRSYEQYF. CDR3 in DNA: TGCGCCAGCAGCCAACTCCCAGGGCGCTCCTACGAGCAGTACTTC.

V usage is TRBV19 and J usage is TRBJ1-5, with TRBD1 identical over 7 bases. Germline lookup yields CDR1 LNHDA and CDR2 SQIVND (reference sequence). The CDR3 has 17 amino acids. J lost 5 bases, V lost 4 bases, and 14 bases had no gene match. The CDR3 reads CASSTAFGGGKDQPQHF. CDR3 bases: TGTGCCAGTAGTACCGCCTTCGGAGGGGGCAAGGATCAGCCCCAGCATTTT.

Comment on this clone: The junction departs from the called germline gene at one end, perhaps through a read error. The chain couples TRBV12-3 or TRBV12-4 to TRBJ2-7; TRBD1 might be the D (5 bases). The CDR3 has 11 residues. The CDR3: CASSLGGQTSF. The CDR3 bases are TGTGCCAGCAGTTTAGGAGGACAAACGTCCTTC.

The chain is built from TRBV4-3 and TRBJ1-3, with D tentatively TRBD1 (5 bases). Germline CDR1 reads LGHNA; CDR2 reads YSLEER. Trimming took off 0 bases at V and 4 bases at J, with 13 bases between the two ends. The CDR3 loop spans 16 amino acids. The CDR3 here is CASSQDRATVGNTIYF. The CDR3 nucleotides read TGCGCCAGCAGCCAAGATCGGGCGACAGTAGGAAACACCATATATTTT.

In its sample, this clone was seen a few times. V and J are TRBV10-2 and TRBJ1-2; the D is unclear. Per germline, CDR1 WSHSY and CDR2 SAAADI. The CDR3 runs to 13 residues. The germline V and J ends were trimmed by 2 bases and 8 bases, with 12 bases remaining between them. For the CDR3, the DNA is TGCGCCAGCAGTGAGGTTGGAGAAGGGGGCTACACCTTC. This sequence encodes CASSEVGEGGYTF.

This chain uses TRBV5-1 with TRBJ2-7; 9 bases agree with TRBD1. This CDR3 region has 15 residues. CDR1 and CDR2 from the germline V gene are SGHRS and YFSETQ. V lost 2 bases and J lost 3; bases outside the gene matches: 6. CDR3 residues: CASSLGQGTIYEQYF. The CDR3 DNA sequence: TGCGCCAGCAGCTTAGGACAGGGGACCATCTACGAGCAGTACTTC. Full variable domain (missing parts from reference TRBV5-1 and TRBJ2-7): KAGVTQTPRYLIKTRGQQVTLSCSPISGHRSVSWYQQTPGQGLQFLFEYFSETQRNKGNFPGRFSGRQFSNSRSEMNVSTLELGDSALYLCASSLGQGTIYEQYFGPGTRLTVT.

The chain links TRBV5-5 to TRBJ2-5, with TRBD2 matching over 12 bases. Germline assignment: CDR1 SGHKS and CDR2 YYEKEE (reference sequence). The V and J ends lost 2 bases and 5 bases, in that order; junction bases with no gene match: 10. The CDR3 has 17 residues. The CDR3 spells CASSLPYLAGGPETQYF. Here the CDR3 DNA reads TGTGCCAGCAGCTTACCTTATCTAGCGGGGGGGCCCGAGACCCAGTACTTC.

The V and J genes are TRBV28 and TRBJ1-6, with D uncertain. Germline assignment: CDR1 MDHEN and CDR2 SYDVKM. This CDR3 is 11 amino acids long. Trimming cost V 7 bases and J 6 bases, with 4 bases left between them. The CDR3 protein is CASKANSPLHF. The CDR3, as DNA: TGTGCCAGCAAAGCTAATTCACCCCTCCACTTT.

This clone was observed once. The chain joins TRBV2 to TRBJ1-2; D might be TRBD1 (6 bases). Germline V gene data show CDR1 as SNHLY and CDR2 as FYNNEI. Trimming stripped 3 bases from V and 3 bases from J, with 8 bases between. The CDR3 runs 13 residues. CDR3 sequence (DNA): TGTGCCAGCAGTGATAGACAGGACTATGGCTACACCTTC. Translating it yields CASSDRQDYGYTF.

This chain uses TRBV14 with TRBJ2-2; 8 positions agree with TRBD2. This CDR3 has 16 residues. J was trimmed by 3 bases and V by 3 bases; bases with no gene match: 6. Germline V CDR1 and CDR2: SGHDN, FVKESK. In DNA form, the CDR3 reads TGTGCCAGCAGCCACCCGGGGGGGATGTACACCGGGGAGCTGTTTTTT. This sequence encodes CASSHPGGMYTGELFF.

J is TRBJ1-5 and V is TRBV6-5; no clear D gene. Germline V CDR1 and CDR2: MNHEY, SVGAGI. This CDR3 is built from 15 residues. The V end was cut by 6 bases, the J end by 0 bases, with 12 bases between. Here the CDR3 reads CASRAGPYSNQPQHF. CDR3 coding DNA: TGTGCCAGCAGGGCCGGGCCTTATAGCAATCAGCCCCAGCATTTT.

The rearrangement joins TRBV19 to TRBJ2-1; perhaps TRBD1 as D (5 bases). Germline V gene sequence: CDR1 LNHDA, CDR2 SQIVND (reference sequence). Trimming removed 3 bases from V and 2 bases from J, with 11 bases in between. The CDR3 length is 15 residues. The CDR3: CASSIRQGTYNEQFF. DNA for the CDR3: TGTGCCAGTAGTATTCGGCAGGGCACCTACAATGAGCAGTTCTTC.

The chain carries TRBV29-1 and TRBJ1-2, with a possible D match to TRBD1 (6 bases). Trimming cost V 6 bases and J 2 bases, with 16 bases left between them. This CDR3 spans 14 amino acids. Germline CDR1 SQVTM, CDR2 ANQGSEA. The CDR3 sequence is CSVRSGTTNYGYTF. The CDR3 nucleotides read TGCAGCGTACGATCAGGGACAACCAACTATGGCTACACCTTC.

The gene calls are TRBV6-4 and TRBJ1-5; the D gene is possibly TRBD1 (6 bases). Germline CDR1 and CDR2: MRHNA and SNTAGT. CDR3 length equals 13 residues. The V end lost 0 bases, the J end lost 9 bases, and 9 bases lay between the germline ends. CDR3 sequence (DNA): TGTGCCAGCAGTGACTCGATGGGGGCGCCCCAGCATTTT. The encoded protein is CASSDSMGAPQHF.